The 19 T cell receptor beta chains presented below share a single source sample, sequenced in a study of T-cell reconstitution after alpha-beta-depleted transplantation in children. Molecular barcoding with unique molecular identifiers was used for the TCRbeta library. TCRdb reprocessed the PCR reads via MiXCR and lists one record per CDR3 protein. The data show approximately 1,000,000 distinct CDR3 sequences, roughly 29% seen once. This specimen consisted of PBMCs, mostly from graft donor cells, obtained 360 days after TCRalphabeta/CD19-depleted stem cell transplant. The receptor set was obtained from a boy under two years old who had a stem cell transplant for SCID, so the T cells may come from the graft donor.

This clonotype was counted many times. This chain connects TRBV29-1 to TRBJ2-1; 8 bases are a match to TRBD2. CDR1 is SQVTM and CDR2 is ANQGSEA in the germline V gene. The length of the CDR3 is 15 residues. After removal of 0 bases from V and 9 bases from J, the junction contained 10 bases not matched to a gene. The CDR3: CSVEEGPGLGPEQFF. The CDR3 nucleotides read TGCAGCGTTGAAGAAGGGCCGGGACTAGGCCCTGAGCAGTTCTTC.

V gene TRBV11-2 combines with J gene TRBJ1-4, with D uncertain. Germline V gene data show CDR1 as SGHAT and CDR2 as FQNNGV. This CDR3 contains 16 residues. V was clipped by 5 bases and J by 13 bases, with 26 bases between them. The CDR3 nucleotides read TGTGCCAGCAGCCCCCCGGGCCCGGGTTCGCGAGGTGGACTGTTTTTT. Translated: CASSPPGPGSRGGLFF. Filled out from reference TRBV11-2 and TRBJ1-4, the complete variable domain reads EAGVAQSPRYKIIEKRQSVAFWCNPISGHATLYWYQQILGQGPKLLIQFQNNGVVDDSQLPKDRFSAERLKGVDSTLKIQPAKLEDSAVYLCASSPPGPGSRGGLFFGSGTQLSVL.

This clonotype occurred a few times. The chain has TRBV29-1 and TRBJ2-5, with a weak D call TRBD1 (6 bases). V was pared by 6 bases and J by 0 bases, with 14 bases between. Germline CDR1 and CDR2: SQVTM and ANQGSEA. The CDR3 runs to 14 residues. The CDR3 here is CSVWVGQYQETQYF. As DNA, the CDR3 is TGCAGCGTCTGGGTCGGACAGTACCAAGAGACCCAGTACTTC.

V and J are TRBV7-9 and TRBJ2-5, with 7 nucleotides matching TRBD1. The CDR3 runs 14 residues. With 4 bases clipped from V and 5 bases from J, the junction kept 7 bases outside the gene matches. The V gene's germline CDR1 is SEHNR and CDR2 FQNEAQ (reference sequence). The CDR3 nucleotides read TGTGCCAGCAGCTCCGACAGGGTGGGGGAGACCCAGTACTTC. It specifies CASSSDRVGETQYF.

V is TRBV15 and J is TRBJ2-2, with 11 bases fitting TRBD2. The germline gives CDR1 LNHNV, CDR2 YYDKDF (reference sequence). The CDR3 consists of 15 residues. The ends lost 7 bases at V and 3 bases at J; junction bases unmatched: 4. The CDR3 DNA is TGTGCCACCAACCCTAGCGGGGGGTACACCGGGGAGCTGTTTTTT. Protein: CATNPSGGYTGELFF.

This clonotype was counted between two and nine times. Here the CDR3 reads CASSPRQGPTEAFF. CDR3 nucleotide sequence: TGTGCCAGCAGTCCCCGACAGGGGCCCACTGAAGCTTTCTTT. This chain connects TRBV12-3 or TRBV12-4 to TRBJ1-1; 8 positions match TRBD1. The CDR3 contains 14 residues. The V segment lost 5 bases and the J segment 4 bases; nucleotides outside the gene matches: 6.

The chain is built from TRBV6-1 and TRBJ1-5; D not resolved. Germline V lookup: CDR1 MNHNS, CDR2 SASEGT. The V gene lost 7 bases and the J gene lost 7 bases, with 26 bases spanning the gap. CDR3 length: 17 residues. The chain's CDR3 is CASTFGRSNNPVQPQHF. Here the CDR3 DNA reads TGTGCCAGCACCTTTGGACGCTCCAATAACCCAGTCCAGCCCCAGCATTTT.

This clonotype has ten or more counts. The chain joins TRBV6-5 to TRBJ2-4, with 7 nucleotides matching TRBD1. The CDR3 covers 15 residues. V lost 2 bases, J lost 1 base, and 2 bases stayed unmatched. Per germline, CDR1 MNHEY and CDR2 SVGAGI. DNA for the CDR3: TGTGCCAGCAGTTACAGGGGACAGGCCAAAAACATTCAGTACTTC. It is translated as CASSYRGQAKNIQYF.

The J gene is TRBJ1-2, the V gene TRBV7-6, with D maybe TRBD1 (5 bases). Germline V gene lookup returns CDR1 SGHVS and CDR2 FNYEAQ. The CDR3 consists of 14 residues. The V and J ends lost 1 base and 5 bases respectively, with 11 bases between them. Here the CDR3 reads CASSLDGGIYGYTF. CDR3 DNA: TGTGCCAGCAGCTTAGATGGGGGGATTTATGGCTACACCTTC. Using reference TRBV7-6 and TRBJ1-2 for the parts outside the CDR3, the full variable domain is GAGVSQSPRYKVTKRGQDVALRCDPISGHVSLYWYRQALGQGPEFLTYFNYEAQQDKSGLPNDRFSAERPEGSISTLTIQRTEQRDSAMYRCASSLDGGIYGYTFGSGTRLTVV.

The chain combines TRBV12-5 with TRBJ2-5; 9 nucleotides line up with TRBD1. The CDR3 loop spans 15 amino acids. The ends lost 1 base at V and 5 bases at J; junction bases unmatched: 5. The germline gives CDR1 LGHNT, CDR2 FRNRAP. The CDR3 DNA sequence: TGTGCTAGTGGTTTGGGGGACAGGGTGCAGGAGACCCAGTACTTC. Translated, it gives CASGLGDRVQETQYF.

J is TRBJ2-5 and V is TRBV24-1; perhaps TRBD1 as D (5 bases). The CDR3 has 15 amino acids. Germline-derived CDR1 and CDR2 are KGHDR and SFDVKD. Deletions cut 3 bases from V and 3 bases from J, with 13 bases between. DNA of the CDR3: TGTGCCACCAGTGATCTCTCAGGGTATAAAGAGACCCAGTACTTC. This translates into CATSDLSGYKETQYF.

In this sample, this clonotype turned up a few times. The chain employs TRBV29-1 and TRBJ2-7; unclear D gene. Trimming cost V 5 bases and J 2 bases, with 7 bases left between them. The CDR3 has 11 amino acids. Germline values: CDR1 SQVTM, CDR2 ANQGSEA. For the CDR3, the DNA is TGCAGCGTTACCACAGCCTACGAGCAGTACTTC. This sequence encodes CSVTTAYEQYF.

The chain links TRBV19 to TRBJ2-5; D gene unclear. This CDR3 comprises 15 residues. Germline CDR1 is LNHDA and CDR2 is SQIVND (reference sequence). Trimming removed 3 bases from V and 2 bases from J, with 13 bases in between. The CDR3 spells CASSIRQLGQETQYF. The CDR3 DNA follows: TGTGCCAGTAGTATCCGCCAGCTCGGGCAAGAGACCCAGTACTTC. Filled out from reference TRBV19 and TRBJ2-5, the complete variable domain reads DGGITQSPKYLFRKEGQNVTLSCEQNLNHDAMYWYRQDPGQGLRLIYYSQIVNDFQKGDIAEGYSVSREKKESFPLTVTSAQKNPTAFYLCASSIRQLGQETQYFGPGTRLLVL.

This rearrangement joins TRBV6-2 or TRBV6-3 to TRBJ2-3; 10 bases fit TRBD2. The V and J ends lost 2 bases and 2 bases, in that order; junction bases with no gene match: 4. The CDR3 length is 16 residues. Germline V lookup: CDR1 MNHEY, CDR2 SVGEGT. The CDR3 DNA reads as TGTGCCAGCAGTTACCCGCTAGCGGGGGTCACAGATACGCAGTATTTT. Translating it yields CASSYPLAGVTDTQYF.

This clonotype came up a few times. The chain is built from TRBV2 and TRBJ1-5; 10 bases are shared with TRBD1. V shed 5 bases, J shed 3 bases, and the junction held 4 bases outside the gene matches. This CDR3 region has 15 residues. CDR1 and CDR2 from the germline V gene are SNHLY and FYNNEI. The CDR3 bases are TGTGCCAGCAGTCGGGACAGGGGCGCCAATCAGCCCCAGCATTTT. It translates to CASSRDRGANQPQHF.

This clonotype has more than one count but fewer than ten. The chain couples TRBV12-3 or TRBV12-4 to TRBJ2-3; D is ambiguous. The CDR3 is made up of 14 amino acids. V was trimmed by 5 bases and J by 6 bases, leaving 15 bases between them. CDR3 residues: CASSDSSHMDTQYF. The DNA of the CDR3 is TGTGCCAGCAGTGACTCCTCGCACATGGATACGCAGTATTTT.

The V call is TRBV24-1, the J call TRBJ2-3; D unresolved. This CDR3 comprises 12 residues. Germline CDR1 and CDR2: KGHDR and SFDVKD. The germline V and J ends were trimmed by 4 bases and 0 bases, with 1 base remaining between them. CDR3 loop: CATSDSTDTQYF. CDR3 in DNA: TGTGCCACCAGTGACAGCACAGATACGCAGTATTTT.

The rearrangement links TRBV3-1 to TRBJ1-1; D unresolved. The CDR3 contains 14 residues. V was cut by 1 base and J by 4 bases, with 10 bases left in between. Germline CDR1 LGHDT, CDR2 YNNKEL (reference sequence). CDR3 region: CASSQGTFITEAFF. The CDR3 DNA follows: TGTGCCAGCAGCCAAGGGACTTTCATCACTGAAGCTTTCTTT.

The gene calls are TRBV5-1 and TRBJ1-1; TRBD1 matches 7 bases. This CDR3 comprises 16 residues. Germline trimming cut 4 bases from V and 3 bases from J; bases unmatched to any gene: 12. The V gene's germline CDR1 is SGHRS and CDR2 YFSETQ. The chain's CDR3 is CASSRDSPKSHTEAFF. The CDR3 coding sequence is TGCGCCAGCAGCCGGGACAGCCCCAAGTCGCACACTGAAGCTTTCTTT.